These 20 T cell receptor beta chains were sequenced from one sample in a study of type 1 and type 2 diabetes patients (dated by TCRdb to 2015 to 2016). TCRdb lists the instrument as Illumina MiSeq. For TCRbeta CDR3 amplification, the template was genomic DNA taken from the sorted T cell subsets. The TCRbeta CDR3 region was amplified by multiplex PCR with 30 forward and 13 reverse primers. TCRdb applied fastp at Q25 and MiXCR to the public reads, then kept only in-frame beta chains. Each CDR3 protein gets just one entry, which takes the most common genes and DNA from the rows behind it. The sample yields under 300,000 distinct CDR3 sequences; approximately 50% were counted once. The top ten clonotypes cover about an eighth of the sample. Sequenced: peripheral blood mononuclear cells (PBMCs). Receptor source: a young man with type 2 diabetes.

This clonotype has only one observation. The CDR3 DNA reads TGTGCCCGCTCAAGTAGGCGGGAGAAGTACGAGCAGTACTTC. Translated: CARSSRREKYEQYF. V usage is TRBV6-8 and J usage is TRBJ2-7; 7 positions agree with TRBD2. Trimming at V came to 11 bases and at J to 4 bases, leaving 14 bases not matched to a gene. The CDR3 sequence is 14 residues long. Germline V gene lookup returns CDR1 MNHGY and CDR2 SAAAGT.

This clonotype was counted many times. J is TRBJ1-1 and V is TRBV10-1; D is undetermined. This CDR3 has 12 residues. Trimming shortened V by 3 bases and J by 1 base, and 3 bases separated the two germline ends. Per the germline V gene, CDR1 is WNHNN and CDR2 is SYGVQD (reference sequence). The CDR3, as DNA: TGCGCCAGCAGTGAAGGGAACACTGAAGCTTTCTTT. Translation: CASSEGNTEAFF.

The chain recombines TRBV12-3 or TRBV12-4 with TRBJ2-7, with D possibly matching TRBD1 (5 bases). The CDR3 is made up of 12 amino acids. V lost 6 bases and J lost 4, with 10 bases in between. CDR3 sequence: CASSQGAYEQYF. Written as DNA, the CDR3 is TGTGCCAGCAGCCAGGGTGCATACGAGCAGTACTTC.

This clonotype has more than one count but fewer than ten. The chain combines TRBV13 with TRBJ2-6, with D possibly TRBD1 on 6 matching bases. Deletions cut 5 bases from V and 2 bases from J, with 10 bases between. CDR3 length equals 15 residues. Germline loops: CDR1 PRHDT, CDR2 FYEKMQ (reference sequence). The CDR3 reads CASSPHRAGANVLTF. CDR3 coding DNA: TGTGCCAGCAGCCCACACAGGGCTGGGGCCAACGTCCTGACTTTC.

J is TRBJ1-2 and V is TRBV7-3; a weak D match, TRBD1 (5 bases). The CDR3 runs 13 residues. Germline V lookup: CDR1 SGHTA, CDR2 FQGTGA. V lost 6 bases, J lost 4 bases, and 12 bases lay in between. This chain's CDR3 is CASSFPGSYGYTF. The CDR3 nucleotides are TGTGCCAGCAGTTTCCCAGGGTCCTATGGCTACACCTTC.

This clonotype was counted at least ten times. V is TRBV12-3 or TRBV12-4 and J is TRBJ1-1; D might be TRBD1 (5 bases). The CDR3 has 15 amino acids. Deletions cut 5 bases from V and 0 bases from J, with 13 bases between. CDR3 loop: CASSLLTAMNTEAFF. For the CDR3, the DNA is TGTGCCAGCAGTCTACTGACAGCAATGAACACTGAAGCTTTCTTT.

The V and J genes are TRBV19 and TRBJ1-1; a weak D match, TRBD1 (5 bases). V was shortened by 6 bases and J by 0 bases, with 11 bases between the two germline ends. The CDR3 contains 14 residues. Germline CDR1 is LNHDA and CDR2 is SQIVND (reference sequence). CDR3 in amino acids: CASREGTMNTEAFF. The CDR3 DNA follows: TGTGCCAGTAGAGAAGGGACCATGAACACTGAAGCTTTCTTT.

This chain uses TRBV20-1 with TRBJ1-2; D not resolved. V was shortened by 2 bases and J by 8 bases, with 9 bases between the two germline ends. The germline gives CDR1 DFQATT, CDR2 SNEGSKA (reference sequence). This CDR3 spans 11 amino acids. Here the CDR3 reads CSARLGKGYTF. CDR3 coding DNA: TGCAGTGCTAGACTGGGGAAGGGCTACACCTTC.

This clonotype was observed many times. The chain combines TRBV25-1 with TRBJ2-5; D remains ambiguous. Trimming removed 3 bases from V and 2 bases from J, with 13 bases in between. The V gene's germline CDR1 is MGHDK and CDR2 SYGVNS. The CDR3 extends over 15 amino acids. The CDR3 DNA is TGTGCCAGCAGTGATTGGCTGGATTTTCAAGAGACCCAGTACTTC. This encodes CASSDWLDFQETQYF. Looking up the rest from reference TRBV25-1 and TRBJ2-5 gives the full variable domain: EADIYQTPRYLVIGTGKKITLECSQTMGHDKMYWYQQDPGMELHLIHYSYGVNSTEKGDLSSESTVSRIRTEHFPLTLESARPSHTSQYLCASSDWLDFQETQYFGPGTRLLVL.

The chain employs TRBV12-3 or TRBV12-4 and TRBJ2-3; 8 bases align to TRBD2. The V and J ends lost 4 bases and 1 base, in that order; junction bases with no gene match: 4. The CDR3 runs to 15 residues. Here the CDR3 DNA reads TGTGCCAGCAGTTCCCAGACTAGCGGCACAGATACGCAGTATTTT. Encoded protein: CASSSQTSGTDTQYF.

As for this clonotype: An end of the junction differs from the germline gene, which may be a read error. The rearrangement links TRBV2 to TRBJ2-6; the D gene is possibly TRBD1 (5 bases). Germline assignment: CDR1 SNHLY and CDR2 FYNNEI. This CDR3 comprises 16 residues. The CDR3 DNA is TGTGCCAGCAGCGTAGGTCGGACACCTGGGGCCTACGTCCTGACTTTC. It specifies CASSVGRTPGAYVLTF.

This clonotype showed up many times. The chain recombines TRBV10-1 with TRBJ2-7; 11 bases match TRBD1. The germline V gene encodes CDR1 WNHNN and CDR2 SYGVQD (reference sequence). The V segment lost 0 bases and the J segment 3 bases; nucleotides outside the gene matches: 1. The CDR3 has 15 residues. CDR3 in amino acids: CASSESGTGGYEQYF. The CDR3 coding sequence is TGCGCCAGCAGTGAGTCAGGGACAGGGGGCTACGAGCAGTACTTC.

The chain has TRBV19 and TRBJ1-2; D is unclear. This CDR3 region has 18 residues. The germline CDR1 and CDR2 sequences are LNHDA and SQIVND (reference sequence). V was trimmed by 0 bases and J by 4 bases, leaving 21 bases between them. CDR3 region: CASSIDAFWEGKVYGYTF. The CDR3 DNA follows: TGTGCCAGTAGTATAGACGCATTTTGGGAAGGGAAGGTCTATGGCTACACCTTC.

The chain couples TRBV7-8 to TRBJ2-1; possible D gene TRBD1, 6 bases. This CDR3 has 19 residues. The V gene lost 5 bases and the J gene lost 4 bases, with 27 bases spanning the gap. Germline loops: CDR1 SGHVS, CDR2 FQNEAQ. DNA of the CDR3: TGTGCCAGCAGCGGACTCATAACAGGGATCTGGTCGTCTTACAATGAGCAGTTCTTC. Its translation: CASSGLITGIWSSYNEQFF.

The rearrangement uses TRBV6-1 and TRBJ2-7; TRBD1 or TRBD2 may be the D gene (5 bases each). CDR1 MNHNS and CDR2 SASEGT come from the germline V gene. The CDR3 loop spans 14 amino acids. Trimming pared 5 bases from V and 6 bases from J, leaving 17 bases between. CDR3 in amino acids: CASSSDLAGLEQYF. CDR3 coding DNA: TGTGCCAGCAGTTCTGACCTAGCAGGGCTCGAGCAGTACTTC.

The chain carries TRBV19 and TRBJ2-1; D may be TRBD1 or TRBD2 (5 bases each). The germline V and J ends were trimmed by 8 bases and 0 bases, with 23 bases remaining between them. CDR3 size: 18 residues. Per the germline V gene, CDR1 is LNHDA and CDR2 is SQIVND (reference sequence). The CDR3 DNA follows: TGTGCCAGTCGCCACGGGACGTCTGAGTACTACTCCTACAATGAGCAGTTCTTC. Encoded protein: CASRHGTSEYYSYNEQFF.

This clonotype was recorded only once. This rearrangement joins TRBV19 to TRBJ1-5; 8 nucleotides align to TRBD1. The CDR3 has 14 amino acids. Germline V CDR1 and CDR2: LNHDA, SQIVND (reference sequence). V was pared by 3 bases and J by 6 bases, with 4 bases of the junction left unmatched. CDR3 residues: CASSIYRGGQPQHF. CDR3 coding DNA: TGTGCCAGTAGTATCTACAGGGGGGGTCAGCCCCAGCATTTT.

The chain combines TRBV30 with TRBJ2-1; 10 nucleotides agree with TRBD2. In germline, CDR1 is GTSNPN, CDR2 SVGIG (reference sequence). This CDR3 is built from 15 residues. Trimming cost V 5 bases and J 6 bases; bases outside gene matches: 10. The CDR3: CAWSVLAGALNEQFF. The CDR3 DNA reads as TGTGCCTGGTCCGTTCTAGCGGGAGCCCTCAATGAGCAGTTCTTC.

The V gene is TRBV2, the J gene TRBJ1-5; D perhaps matches TRBD1 (5 bases). This CDR3 has 16 amino acids. Germline values: CDR1 SNHLY, CDR2 FYNNEI. Trimming pared 4 bases from V and 4 bases from J, leaving 17 bases between. CDR3 loop: CASSAWQGVINQPQHF. The CDR3 DNA sequence: TGTGCCAGCAGTGCTTGGCAGGGCGTAATTAATCAGCCCCAGCATTTT.

This clonotype was counted only a few times. This rearrangement joins TRBV19 to TRBJ1-1; D perhaps matches TRBD1 (5 bases). Germline values: CDR1 LNHDA, CDR2 SQIVND (reference sequence). Trimming shortened V by 5 bases and J by 1 base, and 11 bases separated the two germline ends. The CDR3 contains 14 residues. Here the CDR3 reads CASSSPRGNTEAFF. DNA for the CDR3: TGTGCCAGTAGTTCCCCGAGGGGGAACACTGAAGCTTTCTTT. The variable domain in full, with the rest retrieved from reference TRBV19 and TRBJ1-1, is DGGITQSPKYLFRKEGQNVTLSCEQNLNHDAMYWYRQDPGQGLRLIYYSQIVNDFQKGDIAEGYSVSREKKESFPLTVTSAQKNPTAFYLCASSSPRGNTEAFFGQGTRLTVV.